The clone carrying this T cell receptor beta chain is a singleton in its sample. Its antigen is not identified. This entry comes from a study of tumor-infiltrating lymphocytes in localized non-small cell lung cancer. Points from the study as a whole: Available tissue quantity limited TCR sequencing to a patient subset.

Libraries were prepared by immunoSEQ multiplex PCR; TCRdb keeps only in-frame clonotypes and omits some of them. This sample has about 12,000 clones; 65% to 85% occur once, and the top ten carry approximately 12%. This CDR3 region has 13 residues. Trimming removed 5 bases from V and 6 bases from J, with 10 bases in between. The V gene's germline CDR1 is MNHEY and CDR2 SVGAGI. Source material: lung tumor tissue. The V gene is TRBV6-5, the J gene TRBJ2-2; D not certain. The receptor's source is a human donor with non-small cell lung cancer. CDR3 in DNA: TGTGCCAGCAGTGTAGGGTCGGCCGGGGAGCTGTTTTTT. This translates into CASSVGSAGELFF.